Listed below are T cell receptor beta chains from one sample, sequenced in a study of shared clonotypes between healthy human individuals. TCRdb keeps only in-frame clones here, not all; method: immunoSEQ multiplex PCR. The table includes around 2.5 million clones, over 85% detected once. Sequenced input: naive CD4+ T cells from PBMCs. These receptor sequences come from a man aged 18 to 29 in good health. Some clones in this sample may be carry-over from other donors' samples. Both conserved end residues are part of each CDR3. Each record gives: CDR3 DNA, CDR3 protein, J gene, D gene, V gene, clone size. D genes are given only for firm matches. Rows give clone size only sometimes, using once, few, many, or a class for an expanded clone.

TGTGCCAGCAGTGTAACCGGGACAAAATCCTACGAGCAGTACTTC | CASSVTGTKSYEQYF | TRBJ2-7 | NA | TRBV6-1 | once
TGTGCCAGCAGTTTAAGTGGCAGATCAAACACTGAAGCTTTCTTT | CASSLSGRSNTEAFF | TRBJ1-1 | NA | TRBV28 | few
TGTGCCAGCAGCGATCCCCGGGACAGGGGTTGGGGGGCCAACGTCCTGACTTTC | CASSDPRDRGWGANVLTF | TRBJ2-6 | TRBD1 | TRBV9 | NA
TGTGCCAGCAGCTTAGGACAGAGCTCCTACAATGAGCAGTTCTTC | CASSLGQSSYNEQFF | TRBJ2-1 | NA | TRBV11-3 | NA
TGTGCCAGCAGCCTAAGACCCGGGACAAGGTCCTACGAGCAGTACTTC | CASSLRPGTRSYEQYF | TRBJ2-7 | NA | TRBV11-1 | NA
TGTGCCAGCAGAACGGACAAATCGGGACCCAAAGCAGAGACCCAGTACTTC | CASRTDKSGPKAETQYF | TRBJ2-5 | NA | TRBV2 | NA
TGTGCCAGCAGCCCTGACAGGGGGCGGTTTGATTTCTTT | CASSPDRGRFDFF | TRBJ1-1 | TRBD1 | TRBV7-9 | NA
TGTGCCAGCAGTCCTCCCAGGGCTAAAAACATTCAGTACTTC | CASSPPRAKNIQYF | TRBJ2-4 | NA | TRBV25-1 | NA
TGTGCCAGCTCACCACAGGGTGCAGCTAATGAAAAACTGTTTTTT | CASSPQGAANEKLFF | TRBJ1-4 | NA | TRBV18 | NA
TGCGCCAGCAGCTTGGCCGGTAGCTCTGGAAACACCATATATTTT | CASSLAGSSGNTIYF | TRBJ1-3 | NA | TRBV5-1 | once
TGTGCCAGCAGCTCTCCGCGGGTAGGAAAAAACATTCAGTACTTC | CASSSPRVGKNIQYF | TRBJ2-4 | NA | TRBV7-8 | NA
TGTGCCAGCAGTCAACTACAGGGGCCTGAAGCTTTCTTT | CASSQLQGPEAFF | TRBJ1-1 | TRBD1 | TRBV28 | NA
TGTGCCAGCAGTGAGTGGCTAGCGGGAGAGGTCGTCTTC | CASSEWLAGEVVF | TRBJ2-1 | TRBD2 | TRBV2 | once
TGTGCCAGTAGTTACGCGGACAGCACCTACAATGAGCAGTTCTTC | CASSYADSTYNEQFF | TRBJ2-1 | NA | TRBV19 | NA
TGCGCCAGCAGCCGGGATCCATCGGGGGAGCAGTACTTC | CASSRDPSGEQYF | TRBJ2-7 | NA | TRBV5-1 | NA
TGTGCCAGCAGCGACCGGGACAGGGGGCTGGATACGCAGTATTTT | CASSDRDRGLDTQYF | TRBJ2-3 | TRBD1 | TRBV9 | NA
TGTGCCAGCATCCGGACTAGCGGGAGCTACAATGAGCAGTTCTTC | CASIRTSGSYNEQFF | TRBJ2-1 | TRBD2 | TRBV7-2 | once
TGCGCCAGCAGCCTAAGGGGACCGGGAAGGATGGGGGAGCTGTTTTTT | CASSLRGPGRMGELFF | TRBJ2-2 | NA | TRBV4-3 | once
TGTGCCAGCTCACCGAGTTCCGACACCTCGGACGGCTATGGCTACACCTTC | CASSPSSDTSDGYGYTF | TRBJ1-2 | NA | TRBV18 | NA
TGTGCCAGCAGTTCAAAACAGGGGCCTCGGACTCAGCCCCAGCATTTT | CASSSKQGPRTQPQHF | TRBJ1-5 | TRBD1 | TRBV27 | NA
TGTGCCAGCAGTTACTCCGGGGCAGGGGACAATGAGCAGTTCTTC | CASSYSGAGDNEQFF | TRBJ2-1 | NA | TRBV6-5 | NA
TGTGCCAGCAGTTACTCGAGGGACAGGTTCACTGAAGCTTTCTTT | CASSYSRDRFTEAFF | TRBJ1-1 | TRBD1 | TRBV6-5 | NA
TGTGCCAGCAGTTTGTTCGGGACCGTCCGGGACGAGCAGTACTTC | CASSLFGTVRDEQYF | TRBJ2-7 | NA | TRBV27 | once
TGCGCCAGCAGCTTGTCCGACTCTGGAAACACCATATATTTT | CASSLSDSGNTIYF | TRBJ1-3 | NA | TRBV5-1 | NA
TGTGCCAGCAGCCCCCGGACAGGAGGGCAAGAGACCCAGTACTTC | CASSPRTGGQETQYF | TRBJ2-5 | NA | TRBV5-4 | NA
TGTGCCAGCAGTTACTCACAACAGGGAAACGAGCAGTACTTC | CASSYSQQGNEQYF | TRBJ2-7 | NA | TRBV6-6 | NA
TGTGCCTGGAGTGTACCAGCGTCGAACACTGAAGCTTTCTTT | CAWSVPASNTEAFF | TRBJ1-1 | NA | TRBV30 | few
TGCAGCGTTGAAAGGACGCCAGATACGCAGTATTTT | CSVERTPDTQYF | TRBJ2-3 | NA | TRBV29-1 | once
TGTGCCAGCAGCATAACAAACTCTGGGGCCAACGTCCTGACTTTC | CASSITNSGANVLTF | TRBJ2-6 | NA | TRBV11-2 | NA
TGTGCCACCAGCAGCGAGGGGAGGGACTACAATGAGCAGTTCTTC | CATSSEGRDYNEQFF | TRBJ2-1 | TRBD2 | TRBV15 | NA
TGCGCCAGCAGCTCAACTAGCGGGAGGGCCACAAATGAGCAGTTCTTC | CASSSTSGRATNEQFF | TRBJ2-1 | TRBD2 | TRBV5-1 | few
TGCGCCAGCAGTCACCCTGAAGCTTTCTTT | CASSHPEAFF | TRBJ1-1 | NA | TRBV23-1 | few
TGTGCCAGCAGCTCCGAGAGACTTCAGCCCCAGCATTTT | CASSSERLQPQHF | TRBJ1-5 | NA | TRBV5-8 | NA
TGCGCCAGCAGCCAAGATCTGGGGTCGGCGGGGACCCAGTACTTC | CASSQDLGSAGTQYF | TRBJ2-5 | NA | TRBV4-1 | NA
TGCGCCAGCAGCCCGGAGAAGGGGACCCAGTACTTC | CASSPEKGTQYF | TRBJ2-5 | NA | TRBV5-1 | NA
TGTGCCAGCAGCTCAAACAATGAGCAGTTCTTC | CASSSNNEQFF | TRBJ2-1 | NA | TRBV11-3 | NA
TGTGCCAGCAGCCGCCCCGAGGGGTACACTGAAGCTTTCTTT | CASSRPEGYTEAFF | TRBJ1-1 | NA | TRBV7-2 | NA
TGTGCCAGCAGTTTAAGGCAGTCCTACGAGCAGTACTTC | CASSLRQSYEQYF | TRBJ2-7 | NA | TRBV28 | few
TGTGCCAGCAGGGGGGGGGCCGATGGCTACACCTTC | CASRGGADGYTF | TRBJ1-2 | NA | TRBV27 | NA
TGTGCCAGCAGTGCCAAACTCCCATTGGCGGGAGGGAACAATGAGCAGTTCTTC | CASSAKLPLAGGNNEQFF | TRBJ2-1 | TRBD2 | TRBV27 | NA
TGTGCCAGCAGTCTAACATTGGGGGTCTCCTACGAGCAGTACTTC | CASSLTLGVSYEQYF | TRBJ2-7 | NA | TRBV2 | NA
TGTGCCAGCAGCTTGATCGGAGCCTCCTACGAGCAGTACTTC | CASSLIGASYEQYF | TRBJ2-7 | NA | TRBV7-2 | NA
TGCGCCAGCAGTCCGGGACAGGGACCTAATGAGCAGTTCTTC | CASSPGQGPNEQFF | TRBJ2-1 | TRBD1 | TRBV4-1 | NA